This T cell receptor (beta chain) stems from a study of T cell responses to AZD1222 COVID-19 vaccine. The assay was immunoSEQ multiplex PCR, and TCRdb's table has in-frame clones only and misses some. The sample consists of 100,000 to 120,000 clones, nearly 90% of them appearing once. The sample was peripheral blood, taken on day 0 of AZD1222 vaccination. This TCR came from an adult in good health.

The CDR3 nucleotides are TGTGCCAGCAGCTTGGTTCCTGCTACAGATACGCAGTATTTT. Encoded protein: CASSLVPATDTQYF. The gene calls are TRBV5-6 and TRBJ2-3; D gene ambiguous. V gave up 0 bases and J gave up 3 bases, with 8 bases separating them. The CDR3 is made up of 14 amino acids. CDR1 is SGHDT and CDR2 is YYEEEE in the germline V gene.